The following is a T cell receptor beta chain sequence with its context. Germline values: CDR1 MNHNS, CDR2 SASEGT. The V segment lost 7 bases and the J segment 8 bases; nucleotides outside the gene matches: 10. CDR3 size: 14 residues. The sample comes from a study of T-cell memory formation after mild COVID-19. One entry per CDR3 protein results from TCRdb running MiXCR on the 5' RACE reads. The repertoire includes roughly 130,000 distinct CDR3 sequences, approximately 15% of them detected once, and approximately 13% sits in the top ten. This receptor was obtained from an adult woman who had mild COVID-19 (a few samples of this study predate the infection). Cell type and time point are not known. Source material: PBMCs or a T cell subset sorted from them (not recorded which). This rearrangement joins TRBV6-1 to TRBJ1-5; 8 nucleotides align to TRBD1. The CDR3 spells CASKSGGESEPQHF. CDR3 sequence (DNA): TGTGCCAGCAAGTCAGGGGGCGAATCCGAGCCCCAGCATTTT.